The 9 T cell receptor beta chains in this list originate from one sample, sequenced in a study of beta chain features in type 1 diabetes. Regarding the study as a whole: TCRB CDR3s were moderately but significantly shorter in Type 1 diabetes patients in all four CD4+ subsets.

These receptors have no identified antigens. As every portion of the isolated RNA was reverse transcribed, the sequencing read expressed TCRB transcripts. Method: immunoSEQ multiplex PCR; TCRdb's copy keeps in-frame clones and lacks some. The data show around 180,000 clones, 7.8% seen once. The sequenced sample was central memory CD4+ T cells from blood. The receptors derive from a woman aged 40 to 49 with type 1 diabetes.

The genes are TRBV18 and TRBJ1-2; no definite D call. The CDR3 is 13 amino acids. The germline V gene has CDR1 KGHSH and CDR2 LQKENI. Trimming took 8 bases from V and 3 from J, leaving 13 bases between them. The CDR3 protein is CASADREDYGYTF. The CDR3 DNA reads TGTGCCAGCGCCGACCGGGAAGACTATGGCTACACCTTC.

The chain uses TRBV2 and TRBJ1-3; the D gene is possibly TRBD1 (6 bases). Deletions cut 4 bases from V and 4 bases from J, with 14 bases between. Germline CDR1 SNHLY, CDR2 FYNNEI. CDR3 length: 15 amino acids. The CDR3 coding sequence is TGTGCCAGCAGTGTCCAACAGGGAGGGGGAAACACCATATATTTT. It translates to CASSVQQGGGNTIYF.

This clone has only a few counts. This chain uses TRBV6-1 with TRBJ1-1; D may be TRBD1 (6 bases). This CDR3 contains 14 residues. V lost 2 bases and J lost 6, with 13 bases in between. Germline CDR1 MNHNS, CDR2 SASEGT. CDR3 DNA: TGTGCCAGCAGTGAACCTACGGACAGTTCTGAAGCTTTCTTT. Encoded protein: CASSEPTDSSEAFF.

There are a few counts of this clone. As DNA, the CDR3 is TGCGCCAGCAGCTTGGGACAGGGTATGGATAGCAATCAGCCCCAGCATTTT. It translates to CASSLGQGMDSNQPQHF. V usage is TRBV5-1 and J usage is TRBJ1-5; 7 bases are a match to TRBD1. V was clipped by 0 bases and J by 0 bases; unmatched bases: 6. Germline assignment: CDR1 SGHRS and CDR2 YFSETQ. The CDR3 is 17 amino acids.

This clone appeared a few times. The chain joins TRBV5-1 to TRBJ2-2, with unresolved D. Germline-derived CDR1 and CDR2 are SGHRS and YFSETQ. The ends were cut back, 0 bases at V and 4 bases at J, with 10 bases in the middle. The CDR3 contains 15 residues. The CDR3 protein is CASSLGFTSTGELFF. The CDR3 bases are TGCGCCAGCAGCTTGGGGTTCACTTCCACCGGGGAGCTGTTTTTT.

CDR3 nucleotides: TGTGCCAGCAGCCAAGAGCTCCTTCGGCGCGGGAGTTACAATGAGCAGTTCTTC. It translates to CASSQELLRRGSYNEQFF. The chain combines TRBV4-2 with TRBJ2-1; 7 bases align to TRBD2. J was trimmed by 4 bases and V by 0 bases; bases with no gene match: 12. This CDR3 contains 18 residues. The germline CDR1 and CDR2 sequences are LGHNA and YNFKEQ.

This clone was observed a handful of times. The CDR3 region has the DNA TGTGCCATCAGTGATAAAGGCAGGGGATGGACTGAAGCTTTCTTT. Translating it yields CAISDKGRGWTEAFF. The chain carries TRBV10-3 and TRBJ1-1; D is perhaps TRBD1 (6 bases). This CDR3 spans 15 amino acids. V was clipped by 3 bases and J by 5 bases, with 16 bases between them. The germline gives CDR1 ENHRY, CDR2 SYGVKD.

J is TRBJ1-2 and V is TRBV7-2; D ambiguous. Looked up from germline, CDR1 is SGHTA and CDR2 is FQGNSA. CDR3 length: 13 amino acids. V dropped 5 bases and J dropped 8 bases, with 15 bases sitting between them. CDR3 in DNA: TGTGCCAGCAGCCCTTCGGATCGGCGGGGCTACACCTTC. Its protein product is CASSPSDRRGYTF.

The gene calls are TRBV19 and TRBJ2-3; the D is unclear. V shed 3 bases and J shed 2 bases, with 15 bases lying between them. In germline, CDR1 is LNHDA, CDR2 SQIVND (reference sequence). The CDR3 runs to 16 residues. This CDR3 reads CASSIIRNGPTDTQYF. In nucleotides, the CDR3 is TGTGCCAGTAGTATCATCCGGAATGGGCCCACAGATACGCAGTATTTT.